The T cell receptor (beta chain) under discussion was sequenced for a study of blood T cell repertoires in COVID-19. Produced via immunoSEQ multiplex PCR; TCRdb's table is partial and in-frame only. The profile shows 150,000 to 200,000 clones, approximately 90% of them singletons. With V trimmed by 7 bases and J by 4 bases, 4 bases remained unmatched. This CDR3 is 13 amino acids long. Germline CDR1 is SQVTM and CDR2 is ANQGSEA. The receptor's source is a woman aged 45-65 years who had recovered from COVID-19. The genes are TRBV29-1 and TRBJ2-5; 12 bases fit TRBD2. The sample comprised PBMCs or T cells enriched from blood (not recorded which). CDR3 sequence (DNA): TGCAGCGCCGGACTAGCGGGGTTAGAGACCCAGTACTTC. Translated, it gives CSAGLAGLETQYF.